The present TCR beta chain was sequenced within a study of T cell responses to AZD1222 COVID-19 vaccine. The CDR3 contains 15 residues. The germline V gene has CDR1 SNHLY and CDR2 FYNNEI. Sequenced by immunoSEQ multiplex PCR; TCRdb stores in-frame clones only, minus some. The sample has approximately 180,000 clones; just under 95% are singletons. Findings and limits, study-wide: Nearly half of unique spike-specific TCRs reportedly avoided B.1.351 and B.1.1.7 mutated regions.

Remarks on this clone: The antigen is unknown. An end of the junction differs from the germline gene, which may be a read error.

The receptor was derived from an adult who received the MenACWY meningococcal vaccine as a control. V gene TRBV2 combines with J gene TRBJ1-5; 10 nucleotides line up with TRBD1. The input for sequencing was peripheral blood, taken 28 days after the second dose of the MenACWY control vaccine. In nucleotides, the CDR3 is TGTGCCAGCAGTGAACCTGGACAGGGGGGTCAGGCCCAGCATTTT. Its protein is CASSEPGQGGQAQHF.